These 17 T cell receptor beta chains originate from one sample sequenced in a study of T cell repertoires in cytomegalovirus infection. One entry per CDR3 protein results from TCRdb running MiXCR on the reads. Of some 150,000 distinct CDR3 sequences listed, about a quarter are singletons. The sample comprised PBMCs. These receptors originate from a human donor in good health (CMV status not recorded). Some clones in this sample may be carry-over from other donors' samples.

This clonotype was recorded a few times. The rearrangement links TRBV6-2 or TRBV6-3 to TRBJ1-1, with TRBD1 matching over 7 bases. With 0 bases clipped from V and 4 bases from J, the junction kept 5 bases outside the gene matches. CDR1 is MNHEY, CDR2 SVGEGT, per germline. This CDR3 has 15 amino acids. CDR3 amino acids: CASSYSTGPGTEAFF. CDR3 bases: TGTGCCAGCAGTTACTCGACAGGGCCGGGCACTGAAGCTTTCTTT.

This clonotype was found many times. V is TRBV7-2 and J is TRBJ2-3; 8 bases align to TRBD2. This CDR3 has 16 amino acids. CDR1 and CDR2 (germline): SGHTA, FQGNSA. V trimming: 1 base; J trimming: 6 bases; junction bases outside the gene matches: 9. DNA for the CDR3: TGTGCCAGCAGCTTAGAACCCAACGGGAGGGGTGATACGCAGTATTTT. Translating it yields CASSLEPNGRGDTQYF. The whole variable domain, remainder taken from reference TRBV7-2 and TRBJ2-3, is GAGVSQSPSNKVTEKGKDVELRCDPISGHTALYWYRQSLGQGLEFLIYFQGNSAPDKSGLPSDRFSAERTGGSVSTLTIQRTQQEDSAVYLCASSLEPNGRGDTQYFGPGTRLTVL.

The J gene is TRBJ1-5, the V gene TRBV6-2 or TRBV6-3, with a possible D match to TRBD1 (5 bases). CDR3 length: 16 residues. The germline V gene encodes CDR1 MNHEY and CDR2 SVGEGT. Trimming removed 8 bases at V and 3 bases at J, with 20 bases between. The CDR3 sequence is CASGHVWGGSNQPQHF. CDR3 bases: TGTGCCAGCGGACACGTTTGGGGAGGCTCCAATCAGCCCCAGCATTTT.

This clonotype has at least ten counts. V is TRBV28 and J is TRBJ2-5; the D gene is possibly TRBD2 (7 bases). Germline V gives CDR1 MDHEN, CDR2 SYDVKM. The CDR3 is 14 amino acids. Between the trimmed V and J ends, which lost 4 bases and 5 bases, there was a span of 14 bases. The CDR3 nucleotides read TGTGCCAGCAGTTGGCGGGGGCTTATTGAGACCCAGTACTTC. Translation gives CASSWRGLIETQYF.

In regard to this clonotype: One end of the junction is discordant with germline, which a read error may explain. The rearrangement uses TRBV7-2 and TRBJ1-1; D gene uncertain. Germline assignment: CDR1 SGHTA and CDR2 FQGNSA. The CDR3 covers 15 residues. As DNA, the CDR3 is TGTGCCAGCAGCTTACAGGTGGAAGCTTACACTGTAGCTTTCTTT. It specifies CASSLQVEAYTVAFF.

This clonotype has a handful of counts. The chain is built from TRBV29-1 and TRBJ2-1; 11 positions agree with TRBD2. Losses at the gene ends were 2 bases for V and 11 bases for J; bases not matched to a gene: 8. This CDR3 region has 14 residues. Germline CDR1 SQVTM, CDR2 ANQGSEA. In nucleotides, the CDR3 is TGCAGCGTTGAATTACTAGCGGGAGTAGCTAAGCAGTTCTTC. This sequence encodes CSVELLAGVAKQFF.

As for this clonotype: Given a much more abundant clone one base away, this may be a read error. V usage is TRBV28 and J usage is TRBJ2-3, with TRBD1 matching over 9 bases. This CDR3 has 15 residues. From germline, CDR1 is MDHEN and CDR2 SYDVKM. In DNA, the CDR3 is TGTGCCAGCAGTTCCCCGGGACAGGGCGCAGATACGCATTATTTT. Its protein product is CASSSPGQGADTHYF.

V and J are TRBV7-9 and TRBJ2-5, with 8 bases fitting TRBD1. The V segment lost 3 bases and the J segment 0 bases; nucleotides outside the gene matches: 3. This CDR3 has 15 amino acids. CDR1 and CDR2 (germline): SEHNR, FQNEAQ (reference sequence). CDR3 DNA: TGTGCCAGCAGCTTCGGACAGGGCTACCAAGAGACCCAGTACTTC. This translates into CASSFGQGYQETQYF.

This clonotype was found a few times. The chain combines TRBV28 with TRBJ1-1; tentatively, D is TRBD1 (6 bases). The CDR3 contains 17 residues. The germline V gene has CDR1 MDHEN and CDR2 SYDVKM. V was cut by 0 bases and J by 3 bases, with 17 bases left in between. CDR3 in amino acids: CASSLWGRTGIDTEAFF. The CDR3 region has the DNA TGTGCCAGCAGTTTATGGGGGAGAACAGGGATCGACACTGAAGCTTTCTTT.

This clonotype was observed once. This chain connects TRBV12-3 or TRBV12-4 to TRBJ2-1; D uncertain. This CDR3 is built from 15 residues. The V and J ends lost 6 bases and 3 bases respectively, with 15 bases between them. Here the CDR3 DNA reads TGTGCCAGCAGCCCCTTGACGGCTCGCTACAATGAGCAGTTCTTC. This encodes CASSPLTARYNEQFF.

The chain carries TRBV19 and TRBJ1-5; 7 bases match TRBD1. After removal of 4 bases from V and 4 bases from J, the junction contained 10 bases not matched to a gene. Germline loops: CDR1 LNHDA, CDR2 SQIVND (reference sequence). The CDR3 contains 16 residues. The CDR3: CASSTQPGTDNQPQHF. The DNA for the CDR3 is TGTGCCAGTAGTACCCAACCCGGGACAGATAATCAGCCCCAGCATTTT.

This clonotype came up many times. CDR3 amino acids: CASSPSRDRGTGELFF. The CDR3 nucleotides are TGTGCCAGCAGCCCAAGCCGGGACAGGGGGACCGGGGAGCTGTTTTTT. V is TRBV7-6 and J is TRBJ2-2, with 11 positions matching TRBD1. The germline V gene encodes CDR1 SGHVS and CDR2 FNYEAQ. V lost 5 bases to trimming and J lost 5 bases; unmatched junction nucleotides: 7. This CDR3 has 16 amino acids.

This clonotype was seen a few times. The rearrangement joins TRBV4-1 to TRBJ1-5, with TRBD1 matching over 9 bases. J gave up 2 bases and V 0 bases, and 5 bases lay outside the gene matches. The CDR3 loop spans 17 amino acids. Per the germline V gene, CDR1 is MGHRA and CDR2 is YSYEKL. CDR3 sequence: CASSQEGQGLGNQPQHF. In nucleotides, the CDR3 is TGCGCCAGCAGCCAAGAAGGACAGGGGTTGGGCAATCAGCCCCAGCATTTT.

The sample holds many counts of this clonotype. The V call is TRBV7-6, the J call TRBJ2-6, with 9 bases identical to TRBD1. The CDR3 runs to 17 residues. The germline CDR1 and CDR2 sequences are SGHVS and FNYEAQ. V trimming: 2 bases; J trimming: 1 base; junction bases outside the gene matches: 3. The chain's CDR3 is CASSLRTGASGANVLTF. The CDR3 DNA reads as TGTGCCAGCAGCTTAAGGACAGGGGCGTCTGGGGCCAACGTCCTGACTTTC.

This clonotype occurred a few times. V gene TRBV7-2 combines with J gene TRBJ1-1; weak D call: TRBD1 (5 bases). The CDR3 is 17 amino acids. Germline V gene lookup returns CDR1 SGHTA and CDR2 FQGNSA. V dropped 3 bases and J dropped 0 bases, with 17 bases sitting between them. For the CDR3, the DNA is TGTGCCAGCAGCTTGGTCCGGGCAGGGCCGATGAACACTGAAGCTTTCTTT. This gives the protein CASSLVRAGPMNTEAFF.

The chain links TRBV19 to TRBJ1-3, with TRBD1 identical over 7 bases. The V segment lost 9 bases and the J segment 4 bases; nucleotides outside the gene matches: 12. The CDR3 covers 15 residues. Per the germline V gene, CDR1 is LNHDA and CDR2 is SQIVND (reference sequence). The CDR3 loop is CASVKGGQTGNTIYF. The CDR3 DNA follows: TGTGCCAGCGTTAAAGGGGGACAGACCGGAAACACCATATATTTT.

A few counts support this clonotype. The chain carries TRBV20-1 and TRBJ2-1, with D perhaps matching TRBD1 (5 bases). Trimming removed 5 bases at V and 6 bases at J, with 14 bases between. Germline-derived CDR1 and CDR2 are DFQATT and SNEGSKA (reference sequence). The CDR3 loop spans 13 amino acids. CDR3 sequence (DNA): TGCAGTGCTCTCCAGGGTAACTCCAATGAGCAGTTCTTC. Amino acids: CSALQGNSNEQFF.